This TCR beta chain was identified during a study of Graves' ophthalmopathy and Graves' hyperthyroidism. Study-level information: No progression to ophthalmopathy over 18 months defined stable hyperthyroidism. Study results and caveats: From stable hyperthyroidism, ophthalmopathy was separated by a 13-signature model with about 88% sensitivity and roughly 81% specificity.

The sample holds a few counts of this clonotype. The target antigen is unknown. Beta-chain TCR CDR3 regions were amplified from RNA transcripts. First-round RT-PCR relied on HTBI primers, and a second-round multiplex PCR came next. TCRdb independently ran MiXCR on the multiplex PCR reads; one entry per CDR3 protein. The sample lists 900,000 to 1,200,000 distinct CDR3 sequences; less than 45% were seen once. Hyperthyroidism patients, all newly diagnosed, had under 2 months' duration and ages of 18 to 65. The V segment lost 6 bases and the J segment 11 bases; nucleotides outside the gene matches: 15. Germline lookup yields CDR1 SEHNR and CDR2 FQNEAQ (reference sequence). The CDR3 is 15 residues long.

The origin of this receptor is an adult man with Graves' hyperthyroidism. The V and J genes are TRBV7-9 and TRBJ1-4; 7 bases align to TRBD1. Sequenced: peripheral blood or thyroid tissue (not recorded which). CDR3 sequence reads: CASRERGGSSQKLFF. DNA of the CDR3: TGTGCCAGCAGGGAGAGAGGGGGCTCGAGTCAGAAACTGTTTTTT.